Each of the 30 T cell receptor beta chains below was sequenced from the same sample in a study of beta chain features in type 1 diabetes (dated by TCRdb to 2016 to 2019). The library was made by the immunoSEQ multiplex PCR assay. The entire isolated RNA was reverse transcribed using the High Capacity cDNA Reverse Transcription Kit, and thus expressed TCRB transcripts were sequenced. TCRdb provides this immuneACCESS table in a form limited to in-frame rearrangements. Some clones are lacking; in checked studies, under half of them reflect an unresolved V gene, and why the rest are absent is not known. In all, the sample holds almost 350,000 clones, and less than 9.5% of those were seen once. In total, the top ten clones hold approximately 0.44% of the sample. Sequenced input: central memory CD4+ T cells from blood. All receptors come from a woman in her late teens or twenties in good health.

This clone was counted only a few times. The genes are TRBV6-5 and TRBJ1-1; 7 nucleotides align to TRBD1. The CDR3 has 13 residues. CDR1 is MNHEY and CDR2 is SVGAGI in the germline V gene. V gave up 10 bases and J gave up 3 bases; unmatched junction bases: 8. For the CDR3, the DNA is TGTGCCATCATGGCAGGGGGACACACTGAAGCTTTCTTT. Residues: CAIMAGGHTEAFF.

A note on this clone: This same CDR3 is encoded by further DNA sequences in the sample. The gene calls are TRBV7-2 and TRBJ2-7, with D maybe TRBD1 (6 bases). Germline V gene data show CDR1 as SGHTA and CDR2 as FQGNSA. V was cut by 2 bases and J by 4 bases, with 9 bases left in between. The CDR3 spans 13 residues. The CDR3 DNA is TGTGCCAGCAGCTTAAACAGGGATTACGAGCAGTACTTC. Its translation is CASSLNRDYEQYF.

The chain carries TRBV7-2 and TRBJ1-1; 9 positions match TRBD1. V shed 4 bases, J shed 6 bases, and the junction held 3 bases outside the gene matches. CDR1 is SGHTA, CDR2 FQGNSA, per germline. The CDR3 consists of 13 residues. CDR3 bases: TGTGCCAGCAGCTCAGACAGGGGGGCTGAAGCTTTCTTT. The encoded protein is CASSSDRGAEAFF.

V is TRBV9 and J is TRBJ2-7; D unclear. Germline CDR1 reads SGDLS; CDR2 reads YYNGEE. Trimming shortened V by 4 bases and J by 2 bases, and 16 bases separated the two germline ends. This CDR3 is built from 15 residues. CDR3 nucleotides: TGTGCCAGCAGCCCCTATACGGTAATTACCTACGAGCAGTACTTC. This sequence encodes CASSPYTVITYEQYF. The full variable domain, in which reference TRBV9 and TRBJ2-7 provide the parts outside the CDR3, is DSGVTQTPKHLITATGQRVTLRCSPRSGDLSVYWYQQSLDQGLQFLIQYYNGEERAKGNILERFSAQQFPDLHSELNLSSLELGDSALYFCASSPYTVITYEQYFGPGTRLTVT.

The chain joins TRBV18 to TRBJ1-2; no clear D. CDR1 is KGHSH, CDR2 LQKENI, per germline. The V and J ends lost 0 bases and 0 bases respectively, with 5 bases between them. The CDR3 runs to 14 residues. CDR3 region: CASSPPGSNYGYTF. CDR3 DNA sequence: TGTGCCAGCTCACCACCGGGATCTAACTATGGCTACACCTTC.

The chain is built from TRBV5-4 and TRBJ2-1; D is possibly TRBD2 (6 bases). The CDR3 is 16 amino acids. V lost 4 bases to trimming and J lost 4 bases, with 18 bases between them. Germline loops: CDR1 SGHNT, CDR2 YYREEE (reference sequence). The CDR3 nucleotides are TGTGCCAGCAGCCTCATGACGGGAGCGCTTTACAATGAGCAGTTCTTC. Translation: CASSLMTGALYNEQFF.

The V call is TRBV29-1, the J call TRBJ1-5; 9 bases map to TRBD1. Germline CDR1 is SQVTM and CDR2 is ANQGSEA. The CDR3 consists of 13 residues. Losses at the gene ends were 7 bases for V and 1 base for J; bases not matched to a gene: 2. The CDR3 protein is CSAQGASNQPQHF. The CDR3 DNA reads as TGCAGCGCACAGGGGGCCAGCAATCAGCCCCAGCATTTT.

This clone showed up just a few times. The chain is built from TRBV29-1 and TRBJ2-7; 10 bases fit TRBD2. The CDR3 runs to 14 residues. The germline CDR1 and CDR2 sequences are SQVTM and ANQGSEA. The CDR3 DNA follows: TGCAGTGGGGGGGCTAGCGGGAGAATCCACGAGCAGTACTTC. It codes for CSGGASGRIHEQYF.

This clone was seen repeatedly, ten times or more. Here the CDR3 DNA reads TGTGCCGCGGGGGATGGAAACTATGGCTACACCTTC. The encoded protein is CAAGDGNYGYTF. The chain recombines TRBV28 with TRBJ1-2; tentative D call: TRBD1 (5 bases). Trimming left V 11 bases short and J 2 bases short, with 12 bases between. This CDR3 region has 12 residues. Germline CDR1 and CDR2: MDHEN and SYDVKM.

V gene TRBV9 combines with J gene TRBJ2-3; 12 bases fit TRBD2. The CDR3 consists of 16 residues. V was pared by 0 bases and J by 6 bases, with 5 bases of the junction left unmatched. Germline V gives CDR1 SGDLS, CDR2 YYNGEE. The CDR3 reads CASSVVASGRADTQYF. CDR3 nucleotides: TGTGCCAGCAGCGTAGTTGCTAGCGGGAGGGCTGATACGCAGTATTTT.

The chain couples TRBV4-3 to TRBJ2-7, with no clear D. Germline V gives CDR1 LGHNA, CDR2 YSLEER. Trimming shortened V by 0 bases and J by 7 bases, and 10 bases separated the two germline ends. This CDR3 is built from 13 residues. The CDR3 protein is CASSQEGFREQYF. The CDR3 nucleotides read TGCGCCAGCAGCCAAGAGGGGTTCCGGGAGCAGTACTTC.

This clone has just a few counts. The V and J genes are TRBV11-1 and TRBJ2-6; perhaps TRBD1 as D (6 bases). V was trimmed by 5 bases and J by 2 bases, leaving 10 bases between them. Per germline, CDR1 SGHAT and CDR2 FQDESV (reference sequence). CDR3 length: 15 amino acids. In DNA, the CDR3 is TGTGCCAGCAGCAAACAGGGCGCTGGGGCCAACGTCCTGACTTTC. Translated: CASSKQGAGANVLTF.

The table lists this clone with many counts. This rearrangement joins TRBV7-2 to TRBJ2-7; 7 bases are shared with TRBD1. Trimming at V came to 4 bases and at J to 2 bases, leaving 5 bases not matched to a gene. This CDR3 is built from 14 residues. Germline-derived CDR1 and CDR2 are SGHTA and FQGNSA. The CDR3: CASSSNRGAYEQYF. The CDR3 bases are TGTGCCAGCAGCTCCAACAGGGGCGCCTACGAGCAGTACTTC.

This clone was counted only a few times. The chain joins TRBV6-5 to TRBJ2-7; D perhaps matches TRBD2 (5 bases). This CDR3 comprises 11 residues. Looked up from germline, CDR1 is MNHEY and CDR2 is SVGAGI. Trimming pared 0 bases from V and 11 bases from J, leaving 8 bases between. The CDR3 protein is CASSYSGNKYF. CDR3 in DNA: TGTGCCAGCAGTTACTCCGGGAACAAGTACTTC.

This clone was observed a few times. The chain couples TRBV4-3 to TRBJ2-2, with 8 bases identical to TRBD1. This CDR3 has 16 amino acids. The J segment lost 4 bases and the V segment lost 2 bases, leaving 6 bases of the junction unmatched. Germline V lookup: CDR1 LGHNA, CDR2 YSLEER. The CDR3 DNA reads TGCGCCAGCAGCCAACAATTCAGGGGGCCCACCGGGGAGCTGTTTTTT. Translating gives CASSQQFRGPTGELFF.

This clone was recorded a few times. The rearrangement joins TRBV10-2 to TRBJ2-3; tentative D call: TRBD1 (5 bases). Germline V CDR1 and CDR2: WSHSY, SAAADI. Trimming took 6 bases from V and 0 from J, leaving 10 bases between them. This CDR3 spans 14 amino acids. As DNA, the CDR3 is TGCGCCAGCAGGGACACACAGAGCACAGATACGCAGTATTTT. It yields the protein CASRDTQSTDTQYF.

This clone has only a few counts. This chain connects TRBV7-2 to TRBJ2-1; the match to TRBD2 covers 14 bases. Trimming took 5 bases from V and 3 from J; bases not matched to a gene: 9. There are 18 residues in the CDR3. Looked up from germline, CDR1 is SGHTA and CDR2 is FQGNSA. CDR3 amino acids: CASSRGTSGRVYYNEQFF. As DNA, the CDR3 is TGTGCCAGCAGCAGAGGGACTAGCGGGAGAGTTTACTACAATGAGCAGTTCTTC.

At least ten counts were recorded for this clone. The chain couples TRBV2 to TRBJ2-1; 7 bases align to TRBD2. V was clipped by 1 base and J by 4 bases; unmatched bases: 4. This CDR3 has 15 residues. CDR1 is SNHLY, CDR2 FYNNEI, per germline. CDR3 nucleotides: TGTGCCAGCAGTGAAGAGGGAGGGCCTTACAATGAGCAGTTCTTC. The encoded protein is CASSEEGGPYNEQFF.

The chain links TRBV5-1 to TRBJ2-7; D unclear. CDR3 size: 15 residues. The V end was cut by 0 bases, the J end by 1 base, with 11 bases between. The germline V gene has CDR1 SGHRS and CDR2 YFSETQ. The CDR3 region has the DNA TGCGCCAGCAGCTTGGTAGCAGGCACGTCCTACGAGCAGTACTTC. Translating gives CASSLVAGTSYEQYF.

In the case of this clone: This sequence may be a read error, since a much larger clone differs from it by one base. The chain carries TRBV7-3 and TRBJ1-1; no definite D call. Trimming left V 4 bases short and J 0 bases short, with 6 bases between. This CDR3 contains 13 residues. From germline, CDR1 is SGHTA and CDR2 FQGTGA. CDR3 residues: CASSYNMNTEAFF. CDR3 DNA sequence: TGTGCCAGCAGCTATAACATGAACACTGAAGCTTTCTTT.

This clone has at least ten counts. V is TRBV11-2 and J is TRBJ2-1; 7 positions agree with TRBD2. The CDR3 length is 13 residues. The germline CDR1 and CDR2 sequences are SGHAT and FQNNGV. The V gene end was trimmed by 6 bases and the J gene end by 5 bases; junction bases not matched to a gene: 4. CDR3 region: CASRLAQDNEQFF. The CDR3 region has the DNA TGTGCCAGCAGACTAGCGCAAGACAATGAGCAGTTCTTC.

The genes are TRBV6-6 and TRBJ2-3; 8 bases agree with TRBD2. Germline V lookup: CDR1 MNHNY, CDR2 SVGAGI (reference sequence). The length of the CDR3 is 15 residues. The J segment lost 12 bases and the V segment lost 6 bases, leaving 17 bases of the junction unmatched. The CDR3 loop reads CASRDWREAAGTQYF. Here the CDR3 DNA reads TGTGCCAGCAGGGATTGGCGGGAGGCGGCGGGGACCCAGTATTTT.

This clone was found a few times. One end of the junction is discordant with germline, which a read error may explain. Other nucleotide sequences in the sample specify the same CDR3. In nucleotides, the CDR3 is TGTGCCAGCAGCTTGGGCCGGGGCACTGAAGCTTTCTTT. Protein sequence: CASSLGRGTEAFF. The rearrangement links TRBV5-1 to TRBJ1-1; D gene ambiguous. The CDR3 consists of 13 residues. Germline V CDR1 and CDR2: SGHRS, YFSETQ.

The V gene is TRBV5-4, the J gene TRBJ2-3; the D gene is possibly TRBD2 (6 bases). This CDR3 spans 15 amino acids. Trimming left V 3 bases short and J 3 bases short, with 14 bases between. Looked up from germline, CDR1 is SGHNT and CDR2 is YYREEE (reference sequence). The CDR3 DNA is TGTGCCAGCAGCTACCCGGGACTGGGTACAGATACGCAGTATTTT. Its protein is CASSYPGLGTDTQYF.

Only a few counts were recorded for this clone. The rearrangement links TRBV29-1 to TRBJ2-2; D is unresolved. CDR1 and CDR2 from the germline V gene are SQVTM and ANQGSEA. The length of the CDR3 is 15 residues. With 5 bases removed from V and 3 bases from J, the gap between germline ends came to 16 bases. CDR3 sequence (DNA): TGCAGCGTTAGGTCCCCAATGACGGACACCGGGGAGCTGTTTTTT. It is translated as CSVRSPMTDTGELFF.

The chain joins TRBV5-1 to TRBJ2-2; TRBD2 agrees at 11 bases. The germline gives CDR1 SGHRS, CDR2 YFSETQ. Trimming cost V 3 bases and J 6 bases; bases outside gene matches: 7. This CDR3 has 16 amino acids. DNA for the CDR3: TGCGCCAGCAGCTGGCAACTAGCGGGAGCTCCCGGGGAGCTGTTTTTT. Its protein is CASSWQLAGAPGELFF.

The rearrangement joins TRBV6-1 to TRBJ1-5; D perhaps matches TRBD1 (6 bases). With 3 bases removed from V and 3 bases from J, the gap between germline ends came to 6 bases. The CDR3 has 13 residues. Germline CDR1 is MNHNS and CDR2 is SASEGT. The CDR3 loop reads CASSEGHNQPQHF. CDR3 in DNA: TGTGCCAGCAGTGAGGGACACAATCAGCCCCAGCATTTT.

Of note for this clone: The sample has other DNA sequences that encode this CDR3 too. The gene calls are TRBV6-5 and TRBJ1-1; D not certain. V dropped 2 bases and J dropped 1 base, with 8 bases sitting between them. The CDR3 contains 14 residues. CDR1 is MNHEY, CDR2 SVGAGI, per germline. In nucleotides, the CDR3 is TGTGCCAGCAGTTACAGTTGGGGGAACACTGAAGCTTTCTTT. Protein: CASSYSWGNTEAFF.

In its sample, this clone was seen a few times. The chain combines TRBV29-1 with TRBJ1-1; maybe TRBD1 (6 bases). V gave up 4 bases and J gave up 1 base, with 10 bases separating them. The CDR3 contains 13 residues. Germline-derived CDR1 and CDR2 are SQVTM and ANQGSEA. The CDR3 nucleotides are TGCAGCGTTGTGGTCAGGGGGAACACTGAAGCTTTCTTT. It specifies CSVVVRGNTEAFF.

This clone was counted between two and nine times. This chain links TRBV27 with TRBJ1-1; TRBD1 is a possible D gene (6 bases). Trimming took 4 bases from V and 6 from J, leaving 15 bases between them. In germline, CDR1 is MNHEY, CDR2 SMNVEV (reference sequence). The CDR3 spans 14 residues. CDR3 sequence reads: CASSYNRAWSEAFF. CDR3 bases: TGTGCCAGCAGTTACAACAGGGCTTGGTCTGAAGCTTTCTTT.